This section outlines one T cell receptor (beta chain) sequence together with its context. Its cognate antigen is unknown. This entry comes from a study of graft-versus-host responses after intestinal transplantation. As for the study in general: Each recipient received a multivisceral, liver-intestinal, or isolated intestinal graft. The study gave all recipients anti-thymocyte globulin induction, then tacrolimus and steroids for three to four years. Study-wide results and caveats: Ileal or blood samples showed some GvH clones first, and such clones were also found in recipient marrow. Graft-donor T cell macrochimerism in patients accompanied high graft-versus-host to host-versus-graft clonal ratios in allografts.

Germline assignment: CDR1 WSHSY and CDR2 SAAADI. The junction had 8 bases not matched to a gene; V was cut back by 6 bases and J by 0 bases. The CDR3 consists of 15 residues. Sequencing used immunoSEQ multiplex PCR; TCRdb keeps in-frame clones, though not all of them. The table shows 90,000 to 120,000 clones, with about 91% occurring only once. Sequencing used unstimulated CD4+ T cells sorted from spleen or lymph node cells, obtained before transplant. The genes are TRBV10-2 and TRBJ2-7; 7 nucleotides match TRBD2. This receptor was taken from a human donor who was the organ donor for an intestinal transplant. The CDR3 protein is CASSPGGGGSYEQYF. CDR3 coding DNA: TGCGCCAGCAGCCCGGGAGGCGGGGGCTCCTACGAGCAGTACTTC.